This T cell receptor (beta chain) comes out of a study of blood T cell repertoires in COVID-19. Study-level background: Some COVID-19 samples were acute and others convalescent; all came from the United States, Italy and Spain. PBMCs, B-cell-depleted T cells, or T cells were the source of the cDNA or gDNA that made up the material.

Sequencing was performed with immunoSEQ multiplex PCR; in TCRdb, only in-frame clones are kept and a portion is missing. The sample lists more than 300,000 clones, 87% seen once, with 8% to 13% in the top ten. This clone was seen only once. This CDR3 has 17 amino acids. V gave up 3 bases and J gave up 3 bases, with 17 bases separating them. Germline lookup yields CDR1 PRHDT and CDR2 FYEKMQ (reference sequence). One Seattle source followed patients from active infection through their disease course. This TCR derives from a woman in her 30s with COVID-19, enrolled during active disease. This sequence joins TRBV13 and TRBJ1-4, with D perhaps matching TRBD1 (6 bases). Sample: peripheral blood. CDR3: CASSFGRTGSPNEKLFF. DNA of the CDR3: TGTGCCAGCAGCTTTGGCCGCACAGGGTCGCCTAATGAAAAACTGTTTTTT.